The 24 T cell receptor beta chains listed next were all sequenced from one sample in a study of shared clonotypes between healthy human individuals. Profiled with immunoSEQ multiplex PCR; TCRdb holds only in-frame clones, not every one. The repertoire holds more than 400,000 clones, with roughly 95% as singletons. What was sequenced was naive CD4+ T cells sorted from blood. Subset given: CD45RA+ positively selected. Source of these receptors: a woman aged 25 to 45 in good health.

The CDR3 is CSASRSYGYTF. The CDR3 region has the DNA TGCAGTGCTAGTCGGAGCTATGGCTACACCTTC. The chain combines TRBV20-1 with TRBJ1-2; no definite D call. This CDR3 contains 11 residues. V lost 3 bases, J lost 4 bases, and 6 bases lay in between. The germline CDR1 and CDR2 sequences are DFQATT and SNEGSKA (reference sequence).

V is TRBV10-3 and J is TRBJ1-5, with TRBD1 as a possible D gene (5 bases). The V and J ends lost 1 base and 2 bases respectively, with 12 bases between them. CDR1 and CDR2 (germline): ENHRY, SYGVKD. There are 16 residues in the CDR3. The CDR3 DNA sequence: TGTGCCATCAGTGAGTTCTGGGGGGAAGGCAATCAGCCCCAGCATTTT. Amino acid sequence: CAISEFWGEGNQPQHF.

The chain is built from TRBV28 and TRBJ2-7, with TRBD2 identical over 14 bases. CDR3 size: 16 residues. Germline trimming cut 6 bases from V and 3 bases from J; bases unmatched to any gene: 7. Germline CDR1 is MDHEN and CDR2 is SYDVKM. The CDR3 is CASRIGLAGGGYEQYF. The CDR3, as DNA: TGTGCCAGCAGGATCGGACTAGCGGGAGGTGGCTACGAGCAGTACTTC.

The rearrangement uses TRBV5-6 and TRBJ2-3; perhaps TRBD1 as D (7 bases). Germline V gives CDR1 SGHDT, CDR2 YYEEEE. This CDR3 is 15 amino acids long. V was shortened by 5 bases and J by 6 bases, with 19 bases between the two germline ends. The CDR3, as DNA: TGTGCCAGCAGGCCGACAGGGCGGGGATGGGATACGCAGTATTTT. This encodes CASRPTGRGWDTQYF.

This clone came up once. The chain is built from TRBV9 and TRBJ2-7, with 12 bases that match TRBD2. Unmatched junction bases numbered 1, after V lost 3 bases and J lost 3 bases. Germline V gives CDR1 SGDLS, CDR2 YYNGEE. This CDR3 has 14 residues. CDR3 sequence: CASSAGLAGYEQYF. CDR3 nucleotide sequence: TGTGCCAGCAGCGCGGGACTAGCGGGCTACGAGCAGTACTTC.

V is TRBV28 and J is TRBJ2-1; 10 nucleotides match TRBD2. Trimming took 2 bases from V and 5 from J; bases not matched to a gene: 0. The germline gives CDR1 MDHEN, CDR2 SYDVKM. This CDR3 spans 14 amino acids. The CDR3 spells CASSLTSGNNEQFF. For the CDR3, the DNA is TGTGCCAGCAGTTTAACTAGCGGGAACAATGAGCAGTTCTTC. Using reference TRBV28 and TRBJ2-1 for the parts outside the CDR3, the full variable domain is DVKVTQSSRYLVKRTGEKVFLECVQDMDHENMFWYRQDPGLGLRLIYFSYDVKMKEKGDIPEGYSVSREKKERFSLILESASTNQTSMYLCASSLTSGNNEQFFGPGTRLTVL.

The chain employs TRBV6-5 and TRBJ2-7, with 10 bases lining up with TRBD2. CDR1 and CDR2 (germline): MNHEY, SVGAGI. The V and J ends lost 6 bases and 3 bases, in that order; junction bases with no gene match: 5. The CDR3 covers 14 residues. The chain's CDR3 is CASSKREGLYEQYF. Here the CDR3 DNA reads TGTGCCAGCAGCAAGCGGGAGGGCCTCTACGAGCAGTACTTC.

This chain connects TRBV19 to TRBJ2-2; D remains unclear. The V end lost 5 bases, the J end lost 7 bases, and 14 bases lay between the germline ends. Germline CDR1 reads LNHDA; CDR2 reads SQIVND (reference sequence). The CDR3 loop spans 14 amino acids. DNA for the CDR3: TGTGCCAGTAGTCTATATGGGCGAGGCGGGGAGCTGTTTTTT. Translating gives CASSLYGRGGELFF.

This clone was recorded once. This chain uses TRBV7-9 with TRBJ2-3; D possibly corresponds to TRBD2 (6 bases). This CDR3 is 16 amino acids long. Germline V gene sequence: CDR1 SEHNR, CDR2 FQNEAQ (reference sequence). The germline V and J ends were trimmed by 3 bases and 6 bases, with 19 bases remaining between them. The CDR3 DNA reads TGTGCCAGCAGCTTGACGGGAGTTGTTATTTTTGATACGCAGTATTTT. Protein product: CASSLTGVVIFDTQYF.

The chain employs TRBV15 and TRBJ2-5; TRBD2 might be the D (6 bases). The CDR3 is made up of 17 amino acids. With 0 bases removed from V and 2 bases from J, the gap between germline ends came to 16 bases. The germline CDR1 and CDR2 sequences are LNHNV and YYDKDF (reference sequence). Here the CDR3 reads CATSRDVGLGTQETQYF. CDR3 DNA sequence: TGTGCCACCAGCAGAGATGTGGGGCTCGGGACTCAAGAGACCCAGTACTTC.

The CDR3 DNA reads TGTGCCAGCCGCCTTTGGCAAAACACTGAAGCTTTCTTT. Translation: CASRLWQNTEAFF. This chain joins TRBV7-9 and TRBJ1-1; D call uncertain. The germline V and J ends were trimmed by 8 bases and 2 bases, with 12 bases remaining between them. CDR1 SEHNR and CDR2 FQNEAQ come from the germline V gene (reference sequence). The CDR3 has 13 amino acids.

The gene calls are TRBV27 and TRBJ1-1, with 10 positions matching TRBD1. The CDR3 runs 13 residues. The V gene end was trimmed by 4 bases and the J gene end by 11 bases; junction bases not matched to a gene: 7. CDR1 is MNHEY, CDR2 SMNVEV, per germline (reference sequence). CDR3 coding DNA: TGTGCCAGCAGTTCGGGACAGGGGCTTGAGGCTTTCTTT. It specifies CASSSGQGLEAFF.

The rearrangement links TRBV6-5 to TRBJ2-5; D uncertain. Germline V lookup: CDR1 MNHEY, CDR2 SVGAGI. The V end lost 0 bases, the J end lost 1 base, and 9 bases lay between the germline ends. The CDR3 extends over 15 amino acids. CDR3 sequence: CASSYSNAAQETQYF. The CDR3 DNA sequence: TGTGCCAGCAGTTACTCGAACGCAGCCCAAGAGACCCAGTACTTC.

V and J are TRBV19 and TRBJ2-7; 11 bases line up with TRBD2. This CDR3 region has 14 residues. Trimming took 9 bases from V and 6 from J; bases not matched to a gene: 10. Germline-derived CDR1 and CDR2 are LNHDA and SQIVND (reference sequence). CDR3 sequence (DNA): TGTGCCAGCCGGTCTAGCGGGGGGTGGTCCGAGCAGTACTTC. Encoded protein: CASRSSGGWSEQYF.

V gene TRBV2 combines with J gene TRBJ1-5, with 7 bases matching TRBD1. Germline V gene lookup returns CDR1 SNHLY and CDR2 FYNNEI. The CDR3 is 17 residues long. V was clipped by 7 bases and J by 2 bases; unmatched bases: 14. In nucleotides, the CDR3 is TGTGCCAGCAAGGGAGTTTTGAGGGGGCTTGGCAATCAGCCCCAGCATTTT. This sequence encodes CASKGVLRGLGNQPQHF.

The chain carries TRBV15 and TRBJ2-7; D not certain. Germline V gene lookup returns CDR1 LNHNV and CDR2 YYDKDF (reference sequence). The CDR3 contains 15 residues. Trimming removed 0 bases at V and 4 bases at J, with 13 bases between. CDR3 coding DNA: TGTGCCACCAGCAGAGATCCGGTAGAGAGTTACGAGCAGTACTTC. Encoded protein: CATSRDPVESYEQYF.

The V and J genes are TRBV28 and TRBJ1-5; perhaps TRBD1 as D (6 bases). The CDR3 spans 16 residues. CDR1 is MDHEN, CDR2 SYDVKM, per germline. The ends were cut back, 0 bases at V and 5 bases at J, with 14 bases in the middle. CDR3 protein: CASSLWSGRGYQPQHF. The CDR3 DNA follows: TGTGCCAGCAGTTTATGGTCGGGCAGGGGCTATCAGCCCCAGCATTTT.

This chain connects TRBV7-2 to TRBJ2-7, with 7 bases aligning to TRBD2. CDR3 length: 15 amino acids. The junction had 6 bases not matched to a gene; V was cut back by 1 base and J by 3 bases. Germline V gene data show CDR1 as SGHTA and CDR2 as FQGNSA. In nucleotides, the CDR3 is TGTGCCAGCAGCTTAGTCGGACTAGGTAACTACGAGCAGTACTTC. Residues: CASSLVGLGNYEQYF.

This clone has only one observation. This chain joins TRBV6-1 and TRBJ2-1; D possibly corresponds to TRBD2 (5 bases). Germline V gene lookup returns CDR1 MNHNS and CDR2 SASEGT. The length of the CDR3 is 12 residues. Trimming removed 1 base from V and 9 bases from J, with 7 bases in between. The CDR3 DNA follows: TGTGCCAGCAGTGAAGTCCGGGGTGAGCAGTTCTTC. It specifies CASSEVRGEQFF.

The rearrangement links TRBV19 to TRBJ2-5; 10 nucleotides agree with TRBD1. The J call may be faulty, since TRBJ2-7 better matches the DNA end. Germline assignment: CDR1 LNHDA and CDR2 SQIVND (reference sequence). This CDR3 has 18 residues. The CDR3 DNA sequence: TGTGCCAGTAGTACCCCGACCTGGGGACAGGGGAGCTCCTACGAGCAGTACTTC. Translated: CASSTPTWGQGSSYEQYF.

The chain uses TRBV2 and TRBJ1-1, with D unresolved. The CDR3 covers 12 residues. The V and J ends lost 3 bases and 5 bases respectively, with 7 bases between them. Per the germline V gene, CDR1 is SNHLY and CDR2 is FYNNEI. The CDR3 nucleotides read TGTGCCAGCAGTGATCGGAGGACTGAAGCTTTCTTT. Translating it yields CASSDRRTEAFF.

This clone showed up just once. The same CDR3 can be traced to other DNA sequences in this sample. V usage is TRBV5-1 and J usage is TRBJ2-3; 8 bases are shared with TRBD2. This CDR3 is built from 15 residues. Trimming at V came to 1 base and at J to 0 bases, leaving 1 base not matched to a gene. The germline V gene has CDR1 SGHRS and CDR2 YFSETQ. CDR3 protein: CASSLLAGSTDTQYF. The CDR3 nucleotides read TGCGCCAGCAGCTTGTTAGCGGGGAGCACAGATACGCAGTATTTT.

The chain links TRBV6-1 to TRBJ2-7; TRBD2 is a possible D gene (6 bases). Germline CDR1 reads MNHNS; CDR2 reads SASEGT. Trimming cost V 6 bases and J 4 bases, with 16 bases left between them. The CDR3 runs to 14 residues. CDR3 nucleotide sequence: TGTGCCAGCAGCCGAGGGCGGGGAAATTACGAGCAGTACTTC. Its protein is CASSRGRGNYEQYF.

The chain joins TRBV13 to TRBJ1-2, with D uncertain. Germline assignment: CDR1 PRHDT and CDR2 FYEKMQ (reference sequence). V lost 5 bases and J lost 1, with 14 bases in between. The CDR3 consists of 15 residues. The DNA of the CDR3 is TGTGCCAGCAGCAAACCGCGGCAGCTTAACTATGGCTACACCTTC. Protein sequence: CASSKPRQLNYGYTF. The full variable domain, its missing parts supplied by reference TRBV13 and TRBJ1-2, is AAGVIQSPRHLIKEKRETATLKCYPIPRHDTVYWYQQGPGQDPQFLISFYEKMQSDKGSIPDRFSAQQFSDYHSELNMSSLELGDSALYFCASSKPRQLNYGYTFGSGTRLTVV.